Below are 2 T cell receptor beta chains sequenced from a single sample in a study of tumor-infiltrating lymphocytes in primary liver carcinoma. Taking roughly 20-34 mg of unsorted bulk tissue, the authors co-extracted RNA and DNA. The researchers produced TCR beta cDNA from 400 to 650 ng total RNA with a constant-region primer. Libraries covering TCR beta were generated through three nested multiplex PCR rounds (using a slightly modified ARM-PCR). Both of the initial two PCR rounds ran for about 9 cycles and employed TRBV1-TRBV30 forward primers alongside a C-beta reverse primer. MiXCR was run by TCRdb on the multiplex PCR reads, yielding one entry per CDR3 protein. The table includes approximately 120,000 distinct CDR3 sequences, 50% to 80% detected once. Sequenced material: liver tumor tissue from sampling region 3. Subset: tumor region T3, left-lateral pole. These receptors were collected from a woman aged 55 to 70 with primary liver carcinoma and hepatitis B virus infection.

Remarks on this clonotype: This may arise from a read error, as a much more abundant clone is one base away. V and J are TRBV6-6 and TRBJ2-3; 8 nucleotides agree with TRBD1. Trimming removed 2 bases from V and 0 bases from J; junction bases left unmatched: 7. The CDR3 loop spans 17 amino acids. CDR1 MNHNY and CDR2 SVGAGI come from the germline V gene (reference sequence). This CDR3 reads CASSYGTGQSSTDTQYF. The CDR3 DNA follows: TGTGCCAGCAGTTACGGGACAGGACAGAGTAGCACAGATACGCAGTATTTT.

V is TRBV11-2 and J is TRBJ2-1; 11 bases are a match to TRBD2. The germline gives CDR1 SGHAT, CDR2 FQNNGV. This CDR3 comprises 16 residues. V lost 7 bases, J lost 8 bases, and 13 bases stayed unmatched. The chain's CDR3 is CASNPRLAGTYDEQFF. Here the CDR3 DNA reads TGTGCCAGCAACCCCCGACTAGCGGGAACTTACGATGAGCAGTTCTTC.